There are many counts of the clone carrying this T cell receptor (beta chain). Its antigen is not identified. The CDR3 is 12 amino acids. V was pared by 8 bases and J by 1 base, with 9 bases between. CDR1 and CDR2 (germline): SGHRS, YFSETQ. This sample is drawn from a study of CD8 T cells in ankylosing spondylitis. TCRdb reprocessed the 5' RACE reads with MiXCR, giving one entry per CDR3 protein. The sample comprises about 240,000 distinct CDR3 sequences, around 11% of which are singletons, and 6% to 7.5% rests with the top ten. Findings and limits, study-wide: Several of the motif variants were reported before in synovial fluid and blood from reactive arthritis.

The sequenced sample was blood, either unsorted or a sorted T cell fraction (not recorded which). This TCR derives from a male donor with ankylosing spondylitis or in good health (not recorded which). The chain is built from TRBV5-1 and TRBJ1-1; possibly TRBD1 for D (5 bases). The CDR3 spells CASGTGNTEAFF. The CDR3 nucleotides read TGCGCCAGTGGGACGGGGAACACTGAAGCTTTCTTT.